The 30 T cell receptor beta chains presented below share a single source sample, sequenced in a study of blood T cell repertoires in COVID-19. The data were produced by immunoSEQ multiplex PCR, yet TCRdb's version contains in-frame clones alone and is incomplete. The profile covers some 220,000 clones, with around 84% appearing a single time and about 8.9% taken by the ten largest. Material: peripheral blood. These receptors came from a man aged 45-65 years with active or convalescent COVID-19.

This clone was detected a few times. This chain links TRBV23-1 with TRBJ1-3; D uncertain. TRBV23-1 is sorted into the ORF group, with uncertain function. With 7 bases removed from V and 3 bases from J, the gap between germline ends came to 13 bases. The CDR3 covers 14 residues. The CDR3 DNA reads as TGCGCCAGCACCACCCAGTTGGTTGGAAACACCATATATTTT. Amino acids: CASTTQLVGNTIYF.

This clone was counted only a few times. The genes are TRBV28 and TRBJ1-5; D possibly corresponds to TRBD1 (5 bases). Trimming took 3 bases from V and 0 from J, leaving 27 bases between them. Germline V gives CDR1 MDHEN, CDR2 SYDVKM. The CDR3 contains 21 residues. CDR3 protein: CASSFGRAQGGGANSNQPQHF. DNA of the CDR3: TGTGCCAGCAGTTTCGGTCGGGCCCAGGGCGGGGGTGCTAATAGCAATCAGCCCCAGCATTTT.

This clone was detected a few times. Other DNA sequences within the sample encode an identical CDR3. V is TRBV18 and J is TRBJ1-1; TRBD1 agrees at 9 bases. The CDR3 length is 14 residues. With V trimmed by 3 bases and J by 3 bases, 2 bases remained unmatched. From germline, CDR1 is KGHSH and CDR2 LQKENI. DNA of the CDR3: TGTGCCAGCTCACCGACAGGGGGGGACACTGAAGCTTTCTTT. Translating it yields CASSPTGGDTEAFF.

For the CDR3, the DNA is TGCAGCGTTGAAGATGGACTGAACTATGGCTACACCTTC. It yields the protein CSVEDGLNYGYTF. The rearrangement joins TRBV29-1 to TRBJ1-2, with D hard to call. Germline V CDR1 and CDR2: SQVTM, ANQGSEA. V dropped 0 bases and J dropped 2 bases, with 7 bases sitting between them. The CDR3 is 13 amino acids.

This clone was seen once. The chain links TRBV11-3 to TRBJ2-1, with D perhaps TRBD2 (5 bases). The length of the CDR3 is 13 residues. V dropped 1 base and J dropped 12 bases, with 13 bases sitting between them. Germline V CDR1 and CDR2: SGHNT, YENEEA. The CDR3 here is CASSLARGVRQFF. The CDR3 nucleotides are TGTGCCAGCAGCTTAGCCCGGGGTGTCAGGCAGTTCTTC.

The chain is built from TRBV27 and TRBJ1-6; TRBD1 might be the D (5 bases). V lost 3 bases and J 3 bases, leaving 12 bases between the germline ends. The CDR3 is 16 amino acids. CDR1 is MNHEY, CDR2 SMNVEV, per germline (reference sequence). The CDR3 DNA reads as TGTGCCAGCAGTTTCTCAGGGATCATCTATAATTCACCCCTCCACTTT. It specifies CASSFSGIIYNSPLHF.

The chain recombines TRBV12-5 with TRBJ2-1; 8 bases line up with TRBD1. With V trimmed by 3 bases and J by 5 bases, 6 bases remained unmatched. Germline values: CDR1 LGHNT, CDR2 FRNRAP. The CDR3 has 15 residues. The CDR3 DNA reads TGTGCTAGTGGTTTAGGACAGGGACGAGACAATGAGCAGTTCTTC. Its translation: CASGLGQGRDNEQFF.

This clone was seen only a few times. The chain combines TRBV4-2 with TRBJ2-7; perhaps TRBD2 as D (7 bases). Germline V CDR1 and CDR2: LGHNA, YNFKEQ. V lost 1 base, J lost 5 bases, and 12 bases lay in between. The CDR3 extends over 14 amino acids. The CDR3 DNA sequence: TGTGCCAGCAGCCAAGGGCGGGGGCCGGACGAGCAGTACTTC. Amino acid sequence: CASSQGRGPDEQYF.

The chain recombines TRBV19 with TRBJ2-1, with TRBD1 identical over 10 bases. CDR3 length: 15 amino acids. Germline V gene sequence: CDR1 LNHDA, CDR2 SQIVND (reference sequence). J gave up 7 bases and V 6 bases, and 9 bases lay outside the gene matches. In DNA form, the CDR3 reads TGTGCCAGTAGACAGACAGGGGGCCCCCTTAATGAGCAGTTCTTC. Residues: CASRQTGGPLNEQFF.

The rearrangement links TRBV6-5 to TRBJ2-7; D uncertain. The CDR3 length is 12 residues. V shed 8 bases and J shed 2 bases, with 10 bases lying between them. CDR1 is MNHEY, CDR2 SVGAGI, per germline. CDR3 sequence (DNA): TGTGCCAGCCGAGAGGATCCCTACGAGCAGTACGTC. This codes for CASREDPYEQYV.

The V gene is TRBV24-1, the J gene TRBJ2-1; D is perhaps TRBD1 (6 bases). The CDR3 contains 16 residues. CDR1 and CDR2 from the germline V gene are KGHDR and SFDVKD. V was cut by 4 bases and J by 0 bases, with 12 bases left in between. CDR3 region: CATSDPRTASYNEQFF. The CDR3 bases are TGTGCCACCAGTGACCCCAGGACAGCCTCCTACAATGAGCAGTTCTTC.

The chain recombines TRBV3-1 (or the pseudogene TRBV3-2) with TRBJ2-7, with TRBD2 matching 7 bases. Germline CDR1 is LGHDT and CDR2 is YNNKEL (reference sequence). The CDR3 is 16 amino acids. J was trimmed by 3 bases and V by 0 bases; bases with no gene match: 8. CDR3: CASSQDLTSAYYEQYF. For the CDR3, the DNA is TGTGCCAGCAGCCAAGATTTAACTAGCGCTTACTACGAGCAGTACTTC.

This rearrangement joins TRBV12-3 or TRBV12-4 to TRBJ1-2; D remains ambiguous. The V end lost 3 bases, the J end lost 5 bases, and 10 bases lay between the germline ends. This CDR3 comprises 13 residues. CDR3 residues: CASSFRRRYGYTF. The CDR3 DNA reads as TGTGCCAGCAGTTTCAGGCGGAGGTATGGCTACACCTTC.

The chain joins TRBV24-1 to TRBJ2-5, with 9 bases aligning to TRBD1. The germline CDR1 and CDR2 sequences are KGHDR and SFDVKD. CDR3 length: 16 residues. The ends lost 3 bases at V and 4 bases at J; junction bases unmatched: 8. The CDR3 DNA is TGTGCCACCAGTGATCCCGGCCGACAGGGGGTAGAGACCCAGTACTTC. Protein sequence: CATSDPGRQGVETQYF.

The chain employs TRBV7-2 and TRBJ2-2; weak D call: TRBD1 (5 bases). The germline gives CDR1 SGHTA, CDR2 FQGNSA. Trimming removed 5 bases from V and 10 bases from J, with 17 bases in between. The CDR3 sequence is 14 residues long. The CDR3: CASSLSPGKSELFF. In nucleotides, the CDR3 is TGTGCCAGCAGCCTCTCCCCAGGGAAATCGGAGCTGTTTTTT.

This chain uses TRBV2 with TRBJ2-5, with 9 bases aligning to TRBD1. Germline CDR1 and CDR2: SNHLY and FYNNEI. The V gene end was trimmed by 8 bases and the J gene end by 3 bases; junction bases not matched to a gene: 7. CDR3 length: 14 amino acids. The CDR3, as DNA: TGTGCCAGCGGGACAGGGCTCAGGAAAGAGACCCAGTACTTC. Its translation is CASGTGLRKETQYF.

V usage is TRBV6-6 and J usage is TRBJ1-5; D might be TRBD1 (6 bases). The germline gives CDR1 MNHNY, CDR2 SVGAGI (reference sequence). This CDR3 region has 16 residues. Trimming took 7 bases from V and 3 from J, leaving 19 bases between them. The DNA of the CDR3 is TGTGCCAGCACCCAACAGGGATACCCTTCCAATCAGCCCCAGCATTTT. Translated, it gives CASTQQGYPSNQPQHF.

A single count supports this clone. V usage is TRBV7-3 and J usage is TRBJ2-2, with D maybe TRBD1 (6 bases). Germline lookup yields CDR1 SGHTA and CDR2 FQGTGA. V lost 5 bases to trimming and J lost 0 bases, with 13 bases between them. The CDR3 contains 16 residues. CDR3 bases: TGTGCCAGCAGCCACAGGGCTACCGCGAACACCGGGGAGCTGTTTTTT. Protein: CASSHRATANTGELFF.

V usage is TRBV5-1 and J usage is TRBJ2-5, with TRBD2 matching 7 bases. The length of the CDR3 is 15 residues. CDR1 and CDR2 (germline): SGHRS, YFSETQ. V was pared by 0 bases and J by 4 bases, with 6 bases of the junction left unmatched. The CDR3 sequence: CASSLATGGGETQYF. CDR3 in DNA: TGCGCCAGCAGCTTGGCGACGGGAGGAGGAGAGACCCAGTACTTC.

The chain links TRBV4-1 to TRBJ2-5; 7 bases agree with TRBD2. Germline V CDR1 and CDR2: MGHRA, YSYEKL. V trimming: 4 bases; J trimming: 7 bases; junction bases outside the gene matches: 15. The CDR3 totals 16 residues. The CDR3 DNA reads as TGCGCCAGCAGCCCAGAAGCGGGACCCATCATAGGGACCCAGTACTTC. Translating it yields CASSPEAGPIIGTQYF.

The chain combines TRBV7-2 with TRBJ2-3, with TRBD2 identical over 10 bases. Germline V gene sequence: CDR1 SGHTA, CDR2 FQGNSA. V shed 1 base and J 5 bases; nucleotides not matched to a gene: 6. The CDR3 consists of 16 residues. CDR3 in DNA: TGTGCCAGCAGCTTAGATCTAGCGGGGGTCAAAGATACGCAGTATTTT. It is translated as CASSLDLAGVKDTQYF.

The chain's CDR3 is CASSRQGASVTQYF. The CDR3 nucleotides are TGTGCCAGCAGCCGACAGGGGGCCTCTGTTACGCAGTATTTT. This rearrangement joins TRBV6-5 to TRBJ2-3, with TRBD1 matching over 10 bases. The germline gives CDR1 MNHEY, CDR2 SVGAGI. The ends lost 6 bases at V and 8 bases at J; junction bases unmatched: 8. This CDR3 has 14 amino acids.

The chain employs TRBV28 and TRBJ2-7; TRBD1 aligns across 8 bases. CDR3 length: 16 amino acids. After removal of 2 bases from V and 5 bases from J, the junction contained 11 bases not matched to a gene. Germline CDR1 reads MDHEN; CDR2 reads SYDVKM. This CDR3 reads CASSLAPGQGFNEQYF. As DNA, the CDR3 is TGTGCCAGCAGTTTAGCCCCCGGACAGGGTTTCAACGAGCAGTACTTC.

The table lists this clone with a few counts. V gene TRBV5-1 combines with J gene TRBJ1-5; D might be TRBD1 (6 bases). CDR1 and CDR2 (germline): SGHRS, YFSETQ. V shed 0 bases and J shed 7 bases, with 14 bases lying between them. The CDR3 spans 15 residues. The DNA of the CDR3 is TGCGCCAGCAGCTTGGAAGGGAGACAGGAACAGCCCCAGCATTTT. Residues: CASSLEGRQEQPQHF.

The gene calls are TRBV6-5 and TRBJ2-7; 9 nucleotides agree with TRBD2. With V trimmed by 6 bases and J by 3 bases, 3 bases remained unmatched. Germline V gene sequence: CDR1 MNHEY, CDR2 SVGAGI. The CDR3 sequence is 13 residues long. The CDR3 nucleotides are TGTGCCAGCAGCTTAGCGGGGGACTACGAGCAGTACTTC. Its translation: CASSLAGDYEQYF.

The rearrangement links TRBV18 to TRBJ2-1; 14 positions agree with TRBD2. CDR1 and CDR2 from the germline V gene are KGHSH and LQKENI. Losses at the gene ends were 3 bases for V and 8 bases for J; bases not matched to a gene: 3. The CDR3 has 15 amino acids. CDR3 DNA: TGTGCCAGCTCACCGGGACTAGCGGGAGCGGATGAGCAGTTCTTC. Its translation: CASSPGLAGADEQFF.

J is TRBJ1-2 and V is TRBV7-8; D is perhaps TRBD1 (6 bases). Trimming removed 4 bases at V and 0 bases at J, with 12 bases between. Germline V gene lookup returns CDR1 SGHVS and CDR2 FQNEAQ. The CDR3 is made up of 15 amino acids. In nucleotides, the CDR3 is TGTGCCAGCAGCTCCCAGGGGTTTCCTAACTATGGCTACACCTTC. Translated: CASSSQGFPNYGYTF.

The chain is built from TRBV2 and TRBJ1-6; D not certain. Between the trimmed V and J ends, which lost 10 bases and 3 bases, there was a span of 19 bases. Germline lookup yields CDR1 SNHLY and CDR2 FYNNEI. The CDR3 extends over 16 amino acids. CDR3 DNA: TGTGCCACCCAATTTCGCCGCGGGTTCTATAATTCACCCCTCCACTTT. Amino acid sequence: CATQFRRGFYNSPLHF.

V and J are TRBV5-6 and TRBJ1-2, with a possible D match to TRBD1 (6 bases). Germline loops: CDR1 SGHDT, CDR2 YYEEEE. This CDR3 is 14 amino acids long. V lost 0 bases and J lost 3, with 9 bases in between. The CDR3 sequence is CASSLVGGDYGYTF. DNA for the CDR3: TGTGCCAGCAGCTTGGTAGGGGGGGACTATGGCTACACCTTC.

The chain couples TRBV6-6 to TRBJ1-1; TRBD1 agrees at 7 bases. From germline, CDR1 is MNHNY and CDR2 SVGAGI (reference sequence). The CDR3 runs 13 residues. V lost 5 bases to trimming and J lost 7 bases; unmatched junction nucleotides: 7. The CDR3 nucleotides read TGTGCCAGCAGTCCCAGGGGGGAGGATGAAGCTTTCTTT. Protein: CASSPRGEDEAFF.